Shown below are 31 T cell receptor beta chains from a single sample sequenced in a study of cytomegalovirus exposure and HLA in healthy donors. Amplification used 60 Vbeta primers and 13 Jbeta primers. The assay was immunoSEQ multiplex PCR, and TCRdb's table has in-frame clones only and misses some. The profile shows roughly 150,000 clones, about 77% of them singletons. Sequencing was carried out using PBMCs. All receptors come from a man aged 18 to 30 in good health and CMV-seropositive.

This clone was counted at least ten times. The chain is built from TRBV4-1 and TRBJ2-7; possible D gene TRBD1, 5 bases. CDR3 length equals 15 residues. The ends were cut back, 1 base at V and 1 base at J, with 11 bases in the middle. Germline CDR1 MGHRA, CDR2 YSYEKL. The CDR3 reads CASSQANAGSYEQYF. In DNA, the CDR3 is TGCGCCAGCAGCCAAGCAAACGCAGGGTCCTACGAGCAGTACTTC.

The chain has TRBV18 and TRBJ2-1; TRBD1 might be the D (6 bases). Trimming left V 0 bases short and J 6 bases short, with 6 bases between. Germline V gene data show CDR1 as KGHSH and CDR2 as LQKENI. This CDR3 comprises 13 residues. CDR3 protein: CASSPPGGNEQFF. In DNA, the CDR3 is TGTGCCAGCTCACCACCAGGGGGCAATGAGCAGTTCTTC.

This clone was counted once. The gene calls are TRBV4-1 and TRBJ1-2; D not resolved. This CDR3 has 12 residues. Germline CDR1 and CDR2: MGHRA and YSYEKL. Trimming left V 4 bases short and J 7 bases short, with 10 bases between. CDR3 amino acids: CASSRGQTGYTF. The CDR3 DNA reads TGCGCCAGCAGCCGAGGGCAAACTGGCTACACCTTC.

This clone was counted only a few times. The chain combines TRBV25-1 with TRBJ2-7; tentative D call: TRBD2 (6 bases). This CDR3 spans 13 amino acids. The V gene lost 3 bases and the J gene lost 3 bases, with 9 bases spanning the gap. Looked up from germline, CDR1 is MGHDK and CDR2 is SYGVNS. In DNA, the CDR3 is TGTGCCAGCAGTGACGGGGGATACTACGAGCAGTACTTC. Amino acid sequence: CASSDGGYYEQYF.

The chain combines TRBV5-1 with TRBJ1-1; 7 positions match TRBD1. CDR3 size: 16 residues. Germline assignment: CDR1 SGHRS and CDR2 YFSETQ. V was clipped by 4 bases and J by 1 base; unmatched bases: 10. In nucleotides, the CDR3 is TGCGCCAGCAGCGTCCCCTACAGGGGCTCGAACACTGAAGCTTTCTTT. It yields the protein CASSVPYRGSNTEAFF.

A remark on this clone: At one boundary the junction diverges from the germline segment, which might be a read error. The chain couples TRBV6-1 to TRBJ2-5; D is ambiguous. In germline, CDR1 is MNHNS, CDR2 SASEGT. The CDR3 contains 13 residues. In DNA, the CDR3 is TGTGCCAGCAGGGAAGGCCCCCCTAGGTACCAGTACTTC. This encodes CASREGPPRYQYF.

This chain uses TRBV19 with TRBJ2-2, with D possibly TRBD2 on 6 matching bases. The V end was cut by 7 bases, the J end by 7 bases, with 22 bases between. The CDR3 length is 16 residues. In germline, CDR1 is LNHDA, CDR2 SQIVND (reference sequence). CDR3 sequence reads: CASTPVVAAAGGELFF. The CDR3 nucleotides are TGTGCCAGTACCCCAGTTGTAGCGGCCGCCGGCGGGGAGCTGTTTTTT.

This clone was recorded a few times. Because the CDR3 is missing its conserved closing phenylalanine or tryptophan, this is likely a read error. The chain uses TRBV19 and TRBJ1-6; TRBD1 matches at 9 bases. Germline CDR1 reads LNHDA; CDR2 reads SQIVND (reference sequence). V shed 6 bases, J shed 1 base, and the junction held 4 bases outside the gene matches. CDR3 size: 16 residues. The CDR3 sequence is CASRDRGGSYNSPLHL. The CDR3 coding sequence is TGTGCCAGTAGGGACAGGGGCGGATCCTATAATTCACCCCTCCACCTT.

The rearrangement joins TRBV4-3 to TRBJ1-6; weak D call: TRBD1 (5 bases). The germline CDR1 and CDR2 sequences are LGHNA and YSLEER. Trimming shortened V by 4 bases and J by 8 bases, and 12 bases separated the two germline ends. CDR3 length: 14 amino acids. This chain's CDR3 is CASSRGARYSPLHF. The CDR3 region has the DNA TGCGCCAGCAGCCGTGGGGCGAGGTATTCACCCCTCCACTTT.

The rearrangement uses TRBV4-2 and TRBJ1-5, with 8 bases aligning to TRBD1. After removal of 1 base from V and 6 bases from J, the junction contained 8 bases not matched to a gene. The germline gives CDR1 LGHNA, CDR2 YNFKEQ. CDR3 length: 16 residues. The CDR3 DNA is TGTGCCAGCAGCCAAGTCCCCGACAGGGGCATTCAGCCCCAGCATTTT. It is translated as CASSQVPDRGIQPQHF.

The chain links TRBV19 to TRBJ1-6; D is perhaps TRBD1 (6 bases). The CDR3 contains 16 residues. Germline assignment: CDR1 LNHDA and CDR2 SQIVND (reference sequence). Trimming took 9 bases from V and 8 from J, leaving 23 bases between them. This CDR3 reads CASQPGQSLGYSPLHF. The CDR3 nucleotides are TGTGCCAGCCAACCCGGACAGTCCCTGGGTTATTCACCCCTCCACTTT.

Only one count was recorded for this clone. The chain carries TRBV11-2 and TRBJ1-2; 10 nucleotides match TRBD1. CDR1 is SGHAT and CDR2 is FQNNGV in the germline V gene. The CDR3 extends over 14 amino acids. Trimming at V came to 5 bases and at J to 7 bases, leaving 7 bases not matched to a gene. This CDR3 reads CASSLRQGAAGYTF. CDR3 coding DNA: TGTGCCAGCAGCCTCCGACAGGGGGCAGCTGGCTACACCTTC.

This clone was found a few times. The chain recombines TRBV7-9 with TRBJ2-5; D is possibly TRBD2 (7 bases). Between the trimmed V and J ends, which lost 4 bases and 7 bases, there was a span of 16 bases. Per the germline V gene, CDR1 is SEHNR and CDR2 is FQNEAQ (reference sequence). The CDR3 is 14 amino acids. The CDR3 protein is CASSSAGGRRTQYF. CDR3 in DNA: TGTGCCAGCAGCTCCGCCGGGGGGCGACGGACCCAGTACTTC.

The chain combines TRBV11-2 with TRBJ2-3; D is unclear. CDR3 size: 15 residues. V was pared by 4 bases and J by 0 bases, with 11 bases between. Germline-derived CDR1 and CDR2 are SGHAT and FQNNGV. CDR3 nucleotide sequence: TGTGCCAGCAGCTATACCCGCGGTAGCACAGATACGCAGTATTTT. Its translation: CASSYTRGSTDTQYF.

The chain combines TRBV4-2 with TRBJ1-3; D is unclear. V was trimmed by 1 base and J by 1 base, leaving 11 bases between them. The CDR3 loop spans 16 amino acids. CDR1 is LGHNA and CDR2 is YNFKEQ in the germline V gene. The CDR3 reads CASSQGVRGSGNTIYF. CDR3 bases: TGTGCCAGCAGCCAAGGGGTACGAGGGTCTGGAAACACCATATATTTT.

A few counts support this clone. The gene calls are TRBV27 and TRBJ1-2; D not resolved. The CDR3 covers 14 residues. CDR1 is MNHEY, CDR2 SMNVEV, per germline (reference sequence). Trimming removed 3 bases at V and 4 bases at J, with 12 bases between. The CDR3 spells CASSLNTAIYGYTF. DNA of the CDR3: TGTGCCAGCAGTTTGAACACAGCAATCTATGGCTACACCTTC.

Concerning this clone itself: One junction end does not reproduce the germline sequence, and a read error may be involved. This chain connects TRBV27 to TRBJ2-3; TRBD1 aligns across 7 bases. This CDR3 spans 14 amino acids. CDR1 and CDR2 from the germline V gene are MNHEY and SMNVEV (reference sequence). Written as DNA, the CDR3 is TGTGCCAGCAGAGAGACAGGGAGAACAGATGCGCAGTATTTT. Protein sequence: CASRETGRTDAQYF.

This chain joins TRBV5-5 and TRBJ1-4; possible D gene TRBD1, 6 bases. The CDR3 is 16 residues long. Germline values: CDR1 SGHKS, CDR2 YYEKEE (reference sequence). Trimming left V 4 bases short and J 2 bases short, with 15 bases between. The CDR3 DNA reads TGTGCCAGCAGCATCCTTAGGGGGGGGACTAATGAAAAACTGTTTTTT. Translated, it gives CASSILRGGTNEKLFF.

The chain couples TRBV5-6 to TRBJ2-2; 9 nucleotides agree with TRBD1. Trimming at V came to 4 bases and at J to 6 bases, leaving 13 bases not matched to a gene. The CDR3 totals 17 residues. The V gene's germline CDR1 is SGHDT and CDR2 YYEEEE. The CDR3 sequence is CASSVHRDRAWAGELFF. In nucleotides, the CDR3 is TGTGCCAGCAGCGTACACCGGGACAGGGCTTGGGCCGGGGAGCTGTTTTTT.

The CDR3 is CASSYLIVSSYEQYF. CDR3 in DNA: TGTGCCAGCAGCTATCTAATCGTAAGCTCCTACGAGCAGTACTTC. V is TRBV11-2 and J is TRBJ2-7, with D uncertain. Germline V gene lookup returns CDR1 SGHAT and CDR2 FQNNGV. Deletions cut 4 bases from V and 0 bases from J, with 13 bases between. The CDR3 has 15 amino acids.

The rearrangement uses TRBV9 and TRBJ2-3, with D possibly being TRBD1 (5 bases). Trimming stripped 0 bases from V and 2 bases from J, with 10 bases between. There are 15 residues in the CDR3. In germline, CDR1 is SGDLS, CDR2 YYNGEE. The DNA for the CDR3 is TGTGCCAGCAGCGTAGGGACACTGGACACAGATACGCAGTATTTT. It encodes CASSVGTLDTDTQYF.

This clone was counted a few times. The rearrangement uses TRBV9 and TRBJ2-1, with 8 bases that match TRBD1. CDR3 length: 15 amino acids. Trimming took 0 bases from V and 8 from J; bases not matched to a gene: 7. Germline loops: CDR1 SGDLS, CDR2 YYNGEE. The CDR3 is CASSVEGTGLDEQFF. For the CDR3, the DNA is TGTGCCAGCAGCGTAGAGGGGACAGGTCTAGATGAGCAGTTCTTC.

The CDR3 DNA reads TGTGCCATCAGTAAAACAGCTATGAACACTGAAGCTTTCTTT. Protein sequence: CAISKTAMNTEAFF. This chain uses TRBV10-3 with TRBJ1-1; D is unclear. The germline CDR1 and CDR2 sequences are ENHRY and SYGVKD. The CDR3 extends over 14 amino acids. The germline V and J ends were trimmed by 5 bases and 0 bases, with 10 bases remaining between them.

This chain connects TRBV28 to TRBJ2-7; 7 nucleotides line up with TRBD1. The V gene end was trimmed by 2 bases and the J gene end by 0 bases; junction bases not matched to a gene: 1. The CDR3 is 14 residues long. Germline V gene sequence: CDR1 MDHEN, CDR2 SYDVKM. CDR3 DNA sequence: TGTGCCAGCAGTTTACCAGGGGGCTCCTACGAGCAGTACTTC. This codes for CASSLPGGSYEQYF.

Only one count was recorded for this clone. J is TRBJ2-3 and V is TRBV5-1; D perhaps matches TRBD2 (6 bases). The CDR3 runs to 15 residues. Germline CDR1 SGHRS, CDR2 YFSETQ. Trimming removed 4 bases from V and 1 base from J, with 13 bases in between. Here the CDR3 DNA reads TGCGCCAGCAGCCCTGGAGGGCTAGGCACAGATACGCAGTATTTT. Translated, it gives CASSPGGLGTDTQYF.

The rearrangement links TRBV9 to TRBJ1-2; 7 nucleotides match TRBD1. Trimming cost V 0 bases and J 4 bases; bases outside gene matches: 9. The V gene's germline CDR1 is SGDLS and CDR2 YYNGEE. CDR3 length: 16 residues. DNA of the CDR3: TGTGCCAGCAGCGTAGAGGGGACAGAAAGTCTCTATGGCTACACCTTC. It specifies CASSVEGTESLYGYTF.

The chain couples TRBV28 to TRBJ2-2, with D perhaps TRBD2 (5 bases). The CDR3 length is 16 residues. Per the germline V gene, CDR1 is MDHEN and CDR2 is SYDVKM. The V end was cut by 4 bases, the J end by 1 base, with 13 bases between. CDR3 protein: CASSSGTSGNTGELFF. In DNA, the CDR3 is TGTGCCAGCAGTTCTGGTACTAGTGGGAACACCGGGGAGCTGTTTTTT. Combining the CDR3 with reference TRBV28 and TRBJ2-2 gives the whole variable domain DVKVTQSSRYLVKRTGEKVFLECVQDMDHENMFWYRQDPGLGLRLIYFSYDVKMKEKGDIPEGYSVSREKKERFSLILESASTNQTSMYLCASSSGTSGNTGELFFGEGSRLTVL.

The chain combines TRBV9 with TRBJ1-2, with 7 bases matching TRBD1. In germline, CDR1 is SGDLS, CDR2 YYNGEE. The CDR3 consists of 16 residues. J was trimmed by 1 base and V by 0 bases; bases with no gene match: 6. The CDR3 DNA sequence: TGTGCCAGCAGCGTAGCGGGGACAGAAGTTAACTATGGCTACACCTTC. It codes for CASSVAGTEVNYGYTF.

V and J are TRBV5-5 and TRBJ2-7; 10 bases are a match to TRBD1. V dropped 1 base and J dropped 6; count of bases not matched to a gene: 10. CDR3 length: 16 amino acids. The germline gives CDR1 SGHKS, CDR2 YYEKEE (reference sequence). CDR3 protein: CASSLLGDRGVGEQYF. The CDR3 nucleotides are TGTGCCAGCAGCTTGTTGGGGGACAGGGGTGTTGGCGAGCAGTACTTC.

The chain employs TRBV6-1 and TRBJ1-1; D is possibly TRBD1 (6 bases). The germline V gene encodes CDR1 MNHNS and CDR2 SASEGT. The V gene lost 7 bases and the J gene lost 5 bases, with 14 bases spanning the gap. The CDR3 sequence is 13 residues long. The DNA of the CDR3 is TGTGCCAGCATGGCGGGAGGGGGAACTGAAGCTTTCTTT. Its translation is CASMAGGGTEAFF.

The rearrangement links TRBV29-1 to TRBJ2-7; D gene ambiguous. This CDR3 region has 15 residues. Germline V gene sequence: CDR1 SQVTM, CDR2 ANQGSEA. With 4 bases removed from V and 3 bases from J, the gap between germline ends came to 19 bases. CDR3 nucleotide sequence: TGCAGCGTTGTAGACACGGAGACCTACGGCTACGAGCAGTACTTC. Translating gives CSVVDTETYGYEQYF.